This TCR beta chain was sequenced in a study of beta chain features in type 1 diabetes. General observations from the study: Type 1 diabetes patients had moderately but significantly shorter TCRB CDR3s in all four CD4+ subsets. Patients and controls would be equally affected if PCR favored shorter templates.

All of the isolated RNA was reverse transcribed, so expressed TCRB transcripts were sequenced. Assay: immunoSEQ multiplex PCR; the TCRdb copy retains only in-frame clones and omits some. The table includes 100,000 to 150,000 clones, around 15% detected once. Sorting gave populations that all exceeded 98% purity. On this clone: Antigen specificity is unknown.

This receptor was taken from a man in his late teens or twenties with type 1 diabetes. The sample taken for sequencing was central memory CD4+ T cells from blood.

Written as DNA, the CDR3 is TGTGCCAGCAGCCCCACGACAGATACGCAGTATTTT. It codes for CASSPTTDTQYF. This chain links TRBV4-2 with TRBJ2-3; no definite D call. This CDR3 is 12 amino acids long. V lost 4 bases, J lost 3 bases, and 5 bases lay in between. Germline CDR1 and CDR2: LGHNA and YNFKEQ.